The 21 T cell receptor beta chains given below trace back to one sample, sequenced in a study of cytomegalovirus exposure and HLA in healthy donors. PCR was performed using 60 Vbeta and 13 Jbeta primers. The assay was immunoSEQ multiplex PCR, and TCRdb's table has in-frame clones only and misses some. Its table records 96,000 or so clones. Sequenced input: PBMCs. The receptors here all came from a woman aged 25 to 39 in good health and CMV-seronegative.

The rearrangement joins TRBV28 to TRBJ1-1; D remains unclear. There are 15 residues in the CDR3. Looked up from germline, CDR1 is MDHEN and CDR2 is SYDVKM. V lost 3 bases and J 0 bases, leaving 11 bases between the germline ends. The CDR3 sequence is CASSFYSGMNTEAFF. For the CDR3, the DNA is TGTGCCAGCAGTTTTTACAGCGGCATGAACACTGAAGCTTTCTTT.

The chain couples TRBV10-1 to TRBJ2-3; 7 bases are shared with TRBD2. This CDR3 region has 14 residues. Germline-derived CDR1 and CDR2 are WNHNN and SYGVQD (reference sequence). J gave up 4 bases and V 5 bases, and 6 bases lay outside the gene matches. This chain's CDR3 is CASSSGTTADTQYF. The CDR3 DNA is TGCGCCAGCAGTTCCGGGACTACGGCAGATACGCAGTATTTT.

This chain uses TRBV7-9 with TRBJ2-7; D gene unclear. V lost 4 bases to trimming and J lost 12 bases, with 13 bases between them. The CDR3 length is 11 residues. Per the germline V gene, CDR1 is SEHNR and CDR2 is FQNEAQ (reference sequence). This CDR3 is CASSWVDEAYF. In DNA, the CDR3 is TGTGCCAGCAGCTGGGTTGACGAGGCGTACTTC.

The CDR3 DNA sequence: TGCGCCAGCAGCTTAACCGGGACAGGCAATGAGCAGTTCTTC. Translated, it gives CASSLTGTGNEQFF. This chain connects TRBV5-1 to TRBJ2-1, with TRBD1 matching 8 bases. Germline trimming cut 2 bases from V and 6 bases from J; bases unmatched to any gene: 4. Germline CDR1 reads SGHRS; CDR2 reads YFSETQ. This CDR3 contains 14 residues.

This chain connects TRBV6-5 to TRBJ2-5, with 11 bases fitting TRBD2. The germline V gene encodes CDR1 MNHEY and CDR2 SVGAGI. After removal of 4 bases from V and 1 base from J, the junction contained 5 bases not matched to a gene. CDR3 length: 16 amino acids. This CDR3 is CASSSPGLAAQETQYF. The CDR3 DNA reads TGTGCCAGCAGTTCACCGGGACTAGCGGCCCAAGAGACCCAGTACTTC.

The V and J genes are TRBV27 and TRBJ2-3; D may be TRBD2 (5 bases). This CDR3 has 12 residues. Germline lookup yields CDR1 MNHEY and CDR2 SMNVEV (reference sequence). The V and J ends lost 5 bases and 10 bases respectively, with 13 bases between them. The CDR3 protein is CASSPALGAQYF. The CDR3 nucleotides are TGTGCCAGCAGTCCCGCCCTCGGGGCGCAGTATTTT.

This chain uses TRBV5-1 with TRBJ2-7; 7 bases are shared with TRBD1. The germline CDR1 and CDR2 sequences are SGHRS and YFSETQ. The CDR3 consists of 13 residues. With 2 bases clipped from V and 3 bases from J, the junction kept 2 bases outside the gene matches. The CDR3 here is CASSLTGVYEQYF. The CDR3 coding sequence is TGCGCCAGCAGCTTAACAGGGGTCTACGAGCAGTACTTC.

This chain connects TRBV9 to TRBJ1-3; TRBD1 might be the D (6 bases). The CDR3 is 16 residues long. The germline V gene encodes CDR1 SGDLS and CDR2 YYNGEE. V lost 0 bases and J lost 4, with 14 bases in between. The CDR3 reads CASSVDGQHSGNTIYF. The CDR3 nucleotides read TGTGCCAGCAGCGTAGATGGACAGCATTCGGGAAACACCATATATTTT.

The chain has TRBV11-2 and TRBJ1-1; D is perhaps TRBD1 (5 bases). The germline V gene encodes CDR1 SGHAT and CDR2 FQNNGV. The V end lost 0 bases, the J end lost 6 bases, and 23 bases lay between the germline ends. The CDR3 runs to 18 residues. In nucleotides, the CDR3 is TGTGCCAGCAGCTTAGATCAGGAGGGTAGGGGAATTTCATCTGAAGCTTTCTTT. Its protein product is CASSLDQEGRGISSEAFF.

The rearrangement links TRBV7-9 to TRBJ2-1; 8 bases line up with TRBD2. This CDR3 has 16 residues. The germline gives CDR1 SEHNR, CDR2 FQNEAQ (reference sequence). With 5 bases clipped from V and 5 bases from J, the junction kept 11 bases outside the gene matches. The DNA for the CDR3 is TGTGCCAGCAGCGTTCCAGTCGGGAGGGGGAACAATGAGCAGTTCTTC. Amino acids: CASSVPVGRGNNEQFF.

V gene TRBV7-8 combines with J gene TRBJ2-1, with 8 bases fitting TRBD2. CDR1 is SGHVS, CDR2 FQNEAQ, per germline. V gave up 0 bases and J gave up 2 bases; unmatched junction bases: 3. The CDR3 runs to 16 residues. Here the CDR3 reads CASSLAPGLAYNEQFF. The CDR3 DNA reads as TGTGCCAGCAGCTTAGCACCGGGACTAGCCTACAATGAGCAGTTCTTC.

This sequence joins TRBV4-1 and TRBJ2-4, with D unresolved. Germline V CDR1 and CDR2: MGHRA, YSYEKL. V shed 1 base and J shed 7 bases, with 20 bases lying between them. The CDR3 is 17 amino acids. CDR3 nucleotides: TGCGCCAGCAGCCAAGTATTAACGGAGAGTGGGTCGAACATTCAGTACTTC. Its protein product is CASSQVLTESGSNIQYF.

V gene TRBV7-9 combines with J gene TRBJ2-7; D might be TRBD2 (5 bases). In germline, CDR1 is SEHNR, CDR2 FQNEAQ (reference sequence). The V gene lost 1 base and the J gene lost 0 bases, with 13 bases spanning the gap. This CDR3 region has 16 residues. CDR3 in amino acids: CASSLVISADSYEQYF. CDR3 coding DNA: TGTGCCAGCAGCTTAGTAATTAGCGCCGACTCCTACGAGCAGTACTTC.

This chain uses TRBV7-9 with TRBJ2-2; the match to TRBD2 covers 11 bases. Germline loops: CDR1 SEHNR, CDR2 FQNEAQ (reference sequence). Germline trimming cut 5 bases from V and 4 bases from J; bases unmatched to any gene: 6. CDR3 length: 16 residues. CDR3 protein: CASSPRLAGFTGELFF. The CDR3 DNA follows: TGTGCCAGCAGCCCAAGACTAGCGGGGTTCACCGGGGAGCTGTTTTTT.

The V and J genes are TRBV5-5 and TRBJ1-2; possible D gene TRBD1, 5 bases. The germline V and J ends were trimmed by 4 bases and 8 bases, with 12 bases remaining between them. This CDR3 is 12 amino acids long. Per the germline V gene, CDR1 is SGHKS and CDR2 is YYEKEE (reference sequence). This CDR3 is CASSVGAAGYTF. CDR3 in DNA: TGTGCCAGCAGCGTAGGGGCTGCGGGCTACACCTTC.

The chain uses TRBV4-2 and TRBJ1-2; D perhaps matches TRBD1 (6 bases). Trimming took 4 bases from V and 6 from J, leaving 18 bases between them. CDR1 LGHNA and CDR2 YNFKEQ come from the germline V gene. CDR3 length equals 15 residues. The DNA for the CDR3 is TGTGCCAGCAGCCCCCTGGGCAGGGGCCCCGATGGCTACACCTTC. It codes for CASSPLGRGPDGYTF.

V and J are TRBV10-2 and TRBJ2-5; D might be TRBD1 (8 bases). Trimming took 6 bases from V and 5 from J, leaving 16 bases between them. The CDR3 has 14 residues. Germline V gives CDR1 WSHSY, CDR2 SAAADI. The CDR3 coding sequence is TGCGCCAGCAGGACAGGGGAGGGGTTTGAGACCCAGTACTTC. Residues: CASRTGEGFETQYF.

This sequence joins TRBV6-5 and TRBJ1-3; possible D gene TRBD1, 6 bases. The germline V gene encodes CDR1 MNHEY and CDR2 SVGAGI. The CDR3 loop spans 16 amino acids. The germline V and J ends were trimmed by 2 bases and 3 bases, with 14 bases remaining between them. The CDR3 here is CASSYIAAGVGNTIYF. The CDR3 DNA sequence: TGTGCCAGCAGTTACATCGCGGCAGGGGTTGGAAACACCATATATTTT.

The chain employs TRBV5-6 and TRBJ1-1; 7 bases match TRBD1. V was clipped by 7 bases and J by 4 bases; unmatched bases: 10. The germline V gene has CDR1 SGHDT and CDR2 YYEEEE. This CDR3 spans 14 amino acids. The CDR3 coding sequence is TGTGCCAGCGGTCAAAGGGGGCTTGGCACTGAAGCTTTCTTT. Amino acids: CASGQRGLGTEAFF. Filled out from reference TRBV5-6 and TRBJ1-1, the complete variable domain reads DAGVTQSPTHLIKTRGQQVTLRCSPKSGHDTVSWYQQALGQGPQFIFQYYEEEERQRGNFPDRFSGHQFPNYSSELNVNALLLGDSALYLCASGQRGLGTEAFFGQGTRLTVV.

The chain recombines TRBV10-3 with TRBJ2-5; 10 nucleotides agree with TRBD2. The CDR3 has 14 residues. Germline CDR1 and CDR2: ENHRY and SYGVKD. Trimming cost V 8 bases and J 3 bases; bases outside gene matches: 6. The CDR3 bases are TGTGCCATCGGCACTAGCGGGGCGAAAGAGACCCAGTACTTC. Amino acids: CAIGTSGAKETQYF.

V is TRBV6-5 and J is TRBJ1-1; 9 nucleotides match TRBD1. Germline trimming cut 6 bases from V and 4 bases from J; bases unmatched to any gene: 3. The germline V gene has CDR1 MNHEY and CDR2 SVGAGI. This CDR3 is 13 amino acids long. The CDR3 coding sequence is TGTGCCAGCAGGCTGACAGGGGGCACTGAAGCTTTCTTT. It yields the protein CASRLTGGTEAFF.